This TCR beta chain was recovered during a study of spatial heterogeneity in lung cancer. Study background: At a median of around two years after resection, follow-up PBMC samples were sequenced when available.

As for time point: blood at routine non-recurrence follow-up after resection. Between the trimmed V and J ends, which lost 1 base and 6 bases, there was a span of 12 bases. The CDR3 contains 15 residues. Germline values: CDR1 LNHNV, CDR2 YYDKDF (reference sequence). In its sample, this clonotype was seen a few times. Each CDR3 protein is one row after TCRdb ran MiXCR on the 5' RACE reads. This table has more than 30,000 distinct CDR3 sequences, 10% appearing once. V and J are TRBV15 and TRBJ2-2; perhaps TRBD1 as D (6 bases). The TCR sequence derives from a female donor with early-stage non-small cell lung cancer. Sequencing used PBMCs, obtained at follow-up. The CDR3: CATSRVGAEAGELFF. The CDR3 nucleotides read TGTGCCACCAGCAGAGTGGGGGCGGAGGCCGGGGAGCTGTTTTTT.